The T cell receptor beta chain under discussion was sequenced for a study of cytomegalovirus exposure and HLA in healthy donors. Concerning this clone: Its specificity is not known.

Study-level points and caveats: The study dropped some indistinguishable V segments, TRBV6-2 and TRBV6-3 among them.

Primers: 60 Vbeta forward and 13 Jbeta reverse. Generated by immunoSEQ multiplex PCR, the TCRdb table keeps only in-frame clones and is missing some. The table shows some 150,000 clones, with 82% occurring only once. CDR1 LNHDA and CDR2 SQIVND come from the germline V gene (reference sequence). This CDR3 comprises 13 residues. Trimming cost V 9 bases and J 4 bases, with 15 bases left between them. Sequencing was done on a sample of PBMCs. The sequence was obtained from a male donor in good health and CMV-seronegative. The chain couples TRBV19 to TRBJ1-2, with D hard to call. DNA for the CDR3: TGTGCCAGCGCGGAGGGCATCGTCTATGGCTACACCTTC. This translates into CASAEGIVYGYTF.